One and the same sample provided the 10 T cell receptor beta chains below, sequenced in a study of shared clonotypes between healthy human individuals. Data came from immunoSEQ multiplex PCR; TCRdb stores just in-frame clones and leaves some out. The data show a few million clones, 90% to 95% seen once. Sequenced input: naive CD4+ T cells from PBMCs. Subset noted: CD45RA+ positively selected. These receptors originate from a man younger than 30 in good health. Some clones in this sample may be carry-over from other donors' samples.

J is TRBJ1-2 and V is TRBV14, with D possibly being TRBD1 (5 bases). This CDR3 spans 12 amino acids. Germline-derived CDR1 and CDR2 are SGHDN and FVKESK. The V and J ends lost 1 base and 10 bases respectively, with 10 bases between them. The CDR3 bases are TGTGCCAGCAGCCAAGTGGACACCTTCTACACCTTC. Translated: CASSQVDTFYTF.

CDR3 loop: CASSTTGRDYGYTF. The DNA for the CDR3 is TGTGCCAGCAGTACTACGGGACGGGACTATGGCTACACCTTC. This chain links TRBV28 with TRBJ1-2, with a possible D match to TRBD1 (5 bases). Per the germline V gene, CDR1 is MDHEN and CDR2 is SYDVKM. The CDR3 consists of 14 residues. Trimming pared 5 bases from V and 3 bases from J, leaving 13 bases between.

The chain uses TRBV9 and TRBJ2-7; 14 bases are shared with TRBD2. Germline CDR1 and CDR2: SGDLS and YYNGEE. Trimming cost V 3 bases and J 4 bases; bases outside gene matches: 3. The CDR3 extends over 15 amino acids. CDR3 DNA sequence: TGTGCCAGCAGCGACGGGACTAGCGGGGGTTACGAGCAGTACTTC. Translated: CASSDGTSGGYEQYF.

This clone was seen more than once but under ten times. This chain uses TRBV18 with TRBJ2-1; no firm D call. Trimming stripped 9 bases from V and 6 bases from J, with 15 bases between. Germline CDR1 KGHSH, CDR2 LQKENI. The CDR3 covers 13 residues. CDR3 DNA sequence: TGTGCCAGTTCGGTTGACCAGTTCAATGAGCAGTTCTTC. Its translation is CASSVDQFNEQFF.

V is TRBV6-5 and J is TRBJ2-7, with 9 bases fitting TRBD1. Germline CDR1 is MNHEY and CDR2 is SVGAGI. The V gene end was trimmed by 5 bases and the J gene end by 1 base; junction bases not matched to a gene: 6. CDR3 size: 15 residues. As DNA, the CDR3 is TGTGCCAGCAGTGCTCCGGGACAGGGTTCCTACGAGCAGTACTTC. It specifies CASSAPGQGSYEQYF.

The gene calls are TRBV7-9 and TRBJ1-1, with unresolved D. This CDR3 comprises 15 residues. Germline CDR1 reads SEHNR; CDR2 reads FQNEAQ (reference sequence). The germline V and J ends were trimmed by 4 bases and 0 bases, with 12 bases remaining between them. DNA of the CDR3: TGTGCCAGCAGCTCCACAAAACAGATGAACACTGAAGCTTTCTTT. Translation: CASSSTKQMNTEAFF.

The V call is TRBV28, the J call TRBJ2-7; D might be TRBD1 (6 bases). This CDR3 region has 13 residues. Germline-derived CDR1 and CDR2 are MDHEN and SYDVKM. As DNA, the CDR3 is TGTGCGAAGGGGTCGGGCAGGGGTGGCGAGCAGTACTTC. It encodes CAKGSGRGGEQYF.

This chain links TRBV19 with TRBJ2-3, with 12 bases fitting TRBD2. The junction had 5 bases not matched to a gene; V was cut back by 6 bases and J by 4 bases. Germline-derived CDR1 and CDR2 are LNHDA and SQIVND (reference sequence). The CDR3 runs to 15 residues. CDR3 nucleotide sequence: TGTGCCAGTAGCCGAGCTAGCGGGAGGGCAGATACGCAGTATTTT. This encodes CASSRASGRADTQYF.

The chain links TRBV4-3 to TRBJ1-2; D remains ambiguous. With 0 bases removed from V and 4 bases from J, the gap between germline ends came to 18 bases. This CDR3 comprises 17 residues. The germline CDR1 and CDR2 sequences are LGHNA and YSLEER. In DNA form, the CDR3 reads TGCGCCAGCAGCCAAGAGTGGGCGACACGGCGGAGCTATGGCTACACCTTC. It codes for CASSQEWATRRSYGYTF.

This clone was counted a single time. The chain links TRBV9 to TRBJ1-2, with D possibly being TRBD1 (6 bases). The V and J ends lost 0 bases and 8 bases respectively, with 14 bases between them. The CDR3 runs 14 residues. Germline V lookup: CDR1 SGDLS, CDR2 YYNGEE. CDR3 coding DNA: TGTGCCAGCAGCGTAGACCCAGGGGAGGAGGGCTACACCTTC. Protein sequence: CASSVDPGEEGYTF.